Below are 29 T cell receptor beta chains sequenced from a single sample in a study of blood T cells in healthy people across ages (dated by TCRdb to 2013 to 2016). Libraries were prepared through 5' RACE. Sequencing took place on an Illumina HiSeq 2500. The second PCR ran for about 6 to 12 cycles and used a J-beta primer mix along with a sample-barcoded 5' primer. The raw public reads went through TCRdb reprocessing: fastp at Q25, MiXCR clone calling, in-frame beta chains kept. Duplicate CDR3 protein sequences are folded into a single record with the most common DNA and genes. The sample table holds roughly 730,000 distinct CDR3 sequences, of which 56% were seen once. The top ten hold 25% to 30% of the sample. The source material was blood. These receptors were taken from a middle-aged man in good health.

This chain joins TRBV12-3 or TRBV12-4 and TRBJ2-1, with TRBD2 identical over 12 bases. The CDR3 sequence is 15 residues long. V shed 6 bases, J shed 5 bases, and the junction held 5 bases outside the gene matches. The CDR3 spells CASRSSGGADNEQFF. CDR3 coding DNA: TGTGCCAGCAGGTCTAGCGGGGGGGCCGACAATGAGCAGTTCTTC.

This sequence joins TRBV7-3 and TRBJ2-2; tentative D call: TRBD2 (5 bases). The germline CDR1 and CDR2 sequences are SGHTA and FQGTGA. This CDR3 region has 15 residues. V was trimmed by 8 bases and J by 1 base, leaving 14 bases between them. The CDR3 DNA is TGTGCCAGCGCGCGTGGCGGGCAGAACACCGGGGAGCTGTTTTTT. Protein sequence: CASARGGQNTGELFF.

CDR3 residues: CASSDSGGRETQYF. In DNA form, the CDR3 reads TGTGCCAGCAGCGACAGTGGGGGGCGAGAGACCCAGTACTTC. The chain carries TRBV7-2 and TRBJ2-5; TRBD1 or TRBD2 may be the D gene (6 bases each). V gave up 5 bases and J gave up 4 bases, with 14 bases separating them. Germline V CDR1 and CDR2: SGHTA, FQGNSA. This CDR3 spans 14 amino acids.

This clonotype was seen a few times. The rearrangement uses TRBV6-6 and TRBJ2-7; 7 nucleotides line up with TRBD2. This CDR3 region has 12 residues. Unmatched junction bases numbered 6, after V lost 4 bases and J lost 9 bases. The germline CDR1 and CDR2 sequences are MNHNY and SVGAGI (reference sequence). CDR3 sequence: CASSSGGSGQYF. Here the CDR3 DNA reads TGTGCCAGCAGTTCCGGGGGGTCGGGGCAGTACTTC.

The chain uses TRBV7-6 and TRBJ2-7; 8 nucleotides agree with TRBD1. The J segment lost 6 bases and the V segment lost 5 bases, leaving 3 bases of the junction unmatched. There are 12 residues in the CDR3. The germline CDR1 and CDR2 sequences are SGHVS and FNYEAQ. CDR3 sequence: CASSVTGAEQYF. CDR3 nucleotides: TGTGCCAGCAGCGTGACAGGGGCCGAGCAGTACTTC.

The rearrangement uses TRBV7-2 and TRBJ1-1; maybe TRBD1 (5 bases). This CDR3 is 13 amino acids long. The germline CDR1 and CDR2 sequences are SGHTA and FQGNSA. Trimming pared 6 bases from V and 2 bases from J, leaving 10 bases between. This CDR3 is CASRGDFNTEAFF. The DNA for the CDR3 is TGTGCCAGCAGGGGGGATTTTAACACTGAAGCTTTCTTT.

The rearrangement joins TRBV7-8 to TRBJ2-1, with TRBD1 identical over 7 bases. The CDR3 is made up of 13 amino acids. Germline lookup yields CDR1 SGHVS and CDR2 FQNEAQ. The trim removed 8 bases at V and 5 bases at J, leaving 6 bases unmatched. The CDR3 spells CASCYRGNNEQFF. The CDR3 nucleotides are TGTGCCAGCTGCTACAGGGGAAACAATGAGCAGTTCTTC.

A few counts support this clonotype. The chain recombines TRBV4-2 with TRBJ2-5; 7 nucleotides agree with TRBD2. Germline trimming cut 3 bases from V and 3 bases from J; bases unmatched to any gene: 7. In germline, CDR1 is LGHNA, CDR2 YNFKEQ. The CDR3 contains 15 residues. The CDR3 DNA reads TGTGCCAGCAGCCACGGCGGGACTACCAAAGAGACCCAGTACTTC. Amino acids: CASSHGGTTKETQYF.

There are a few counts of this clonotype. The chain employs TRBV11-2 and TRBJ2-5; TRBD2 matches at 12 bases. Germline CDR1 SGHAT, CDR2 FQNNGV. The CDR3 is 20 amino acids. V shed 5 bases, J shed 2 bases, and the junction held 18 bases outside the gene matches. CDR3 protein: CASSLRTSGGPYPFQETQYF. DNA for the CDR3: TGTGCCAGCAGCCTTCGTACTAGCGGGGGGCCATACCCCTTTCAAGAGACCCAGTACTTC.

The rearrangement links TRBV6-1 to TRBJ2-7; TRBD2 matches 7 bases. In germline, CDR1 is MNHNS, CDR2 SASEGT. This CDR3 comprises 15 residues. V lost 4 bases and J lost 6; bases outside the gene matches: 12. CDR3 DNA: TGTGCCAGCAGTGTTAGGGGCAGGGAGGGTGGCGAGCAGTACTTC. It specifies CASSVRGREGGEQYF.

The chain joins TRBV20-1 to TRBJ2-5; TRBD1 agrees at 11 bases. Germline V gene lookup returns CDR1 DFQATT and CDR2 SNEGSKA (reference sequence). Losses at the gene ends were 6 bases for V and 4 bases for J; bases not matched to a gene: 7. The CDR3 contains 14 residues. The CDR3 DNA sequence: TGCAGTGCCGAACCGGGACAGGGGGTAGAGACCCAGTACTTC. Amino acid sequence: CSAEPGQGVETQYF.

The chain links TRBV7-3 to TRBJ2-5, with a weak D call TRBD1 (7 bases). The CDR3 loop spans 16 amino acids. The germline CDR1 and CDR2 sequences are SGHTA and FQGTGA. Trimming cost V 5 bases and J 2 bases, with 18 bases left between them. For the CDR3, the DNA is TGTGCCAGCAGCCCGAACCCTCAGGGGGGTCAAGAGACCCAGTACTTC. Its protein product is CASSPNPQGGQETQYF.

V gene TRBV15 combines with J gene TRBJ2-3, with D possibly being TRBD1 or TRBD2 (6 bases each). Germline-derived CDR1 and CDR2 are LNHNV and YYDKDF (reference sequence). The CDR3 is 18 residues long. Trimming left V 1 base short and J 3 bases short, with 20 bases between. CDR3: CATSRAAGKGVRTDTQYF. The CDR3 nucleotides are TGTGCCACCAGCAGAGCGGCGGGGAAGGGGGTTAGGACAGATACGCAGTATTTT.

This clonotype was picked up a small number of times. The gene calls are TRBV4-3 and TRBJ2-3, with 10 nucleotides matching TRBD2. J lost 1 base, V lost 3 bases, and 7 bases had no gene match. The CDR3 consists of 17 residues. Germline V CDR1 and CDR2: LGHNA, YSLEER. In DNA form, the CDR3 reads TGCGCCAGCAGCCAGGGAGCTAGCGGGAGTGGCACAGATACGCAGTATTTT. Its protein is CASSQGASGSGTDTQYF.

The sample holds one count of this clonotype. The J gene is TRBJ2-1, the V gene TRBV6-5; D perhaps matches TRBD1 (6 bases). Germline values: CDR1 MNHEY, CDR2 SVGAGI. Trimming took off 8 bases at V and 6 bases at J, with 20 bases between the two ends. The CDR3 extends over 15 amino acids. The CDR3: CASGQRGDPRNEQFF. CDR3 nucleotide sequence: TGTGCCAGCGGACAGAGAGGGGACCCGCGCAATGAGCAGTTCTTC.

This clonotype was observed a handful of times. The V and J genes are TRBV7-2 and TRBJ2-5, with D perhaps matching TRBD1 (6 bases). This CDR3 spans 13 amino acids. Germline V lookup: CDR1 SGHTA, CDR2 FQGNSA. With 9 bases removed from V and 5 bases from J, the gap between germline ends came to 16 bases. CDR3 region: CASKRGSGETQYF. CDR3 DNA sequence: TGTGCCAGTAAAAGGGGGAGCGGCGAGACCCAGTACTTC.

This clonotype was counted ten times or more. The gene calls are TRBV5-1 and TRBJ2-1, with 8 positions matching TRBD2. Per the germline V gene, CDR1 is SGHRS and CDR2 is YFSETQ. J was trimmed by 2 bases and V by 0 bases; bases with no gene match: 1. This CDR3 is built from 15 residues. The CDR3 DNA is TGCGCCAGCAGCTTGGAACTAGCGGCCTACAATGAGCAGTTCTTC. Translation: CASSLELAAYNEQFF.

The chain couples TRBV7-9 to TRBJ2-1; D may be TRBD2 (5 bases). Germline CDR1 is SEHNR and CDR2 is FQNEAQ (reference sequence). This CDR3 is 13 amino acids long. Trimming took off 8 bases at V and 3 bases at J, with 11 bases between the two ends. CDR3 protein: CASPGSHYNEQFF. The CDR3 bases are TGTGCCAGCCCGGGGAGCCACTACAATGAGCAGTTCTTC.

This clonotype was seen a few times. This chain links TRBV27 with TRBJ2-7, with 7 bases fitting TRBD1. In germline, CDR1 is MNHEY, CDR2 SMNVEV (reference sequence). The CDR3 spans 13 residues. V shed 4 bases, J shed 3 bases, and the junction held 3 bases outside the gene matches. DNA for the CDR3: TGTGCCAGCAGTTATTCAGGGGGCTACGAGCAGTACTTC. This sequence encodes CASSYSGGYEQYF.

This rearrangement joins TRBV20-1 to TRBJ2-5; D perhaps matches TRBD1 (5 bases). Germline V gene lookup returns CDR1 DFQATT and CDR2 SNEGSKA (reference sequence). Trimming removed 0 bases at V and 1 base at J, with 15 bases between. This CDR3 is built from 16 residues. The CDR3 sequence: CSARELGRVIQETQYF. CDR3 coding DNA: TGCAGTGCTAGAGAATTGGGCAGGGTGATCCAAGAGACCCAGTACTTC.

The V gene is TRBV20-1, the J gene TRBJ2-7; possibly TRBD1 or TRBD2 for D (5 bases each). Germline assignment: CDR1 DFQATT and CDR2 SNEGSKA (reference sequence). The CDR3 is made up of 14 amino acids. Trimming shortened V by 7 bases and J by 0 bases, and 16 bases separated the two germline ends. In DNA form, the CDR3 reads TGCAGTGTACGGGGACCCAGGGACTCCTACGAGCAGTACTTC. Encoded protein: CSVRGPRDSYEQYF.

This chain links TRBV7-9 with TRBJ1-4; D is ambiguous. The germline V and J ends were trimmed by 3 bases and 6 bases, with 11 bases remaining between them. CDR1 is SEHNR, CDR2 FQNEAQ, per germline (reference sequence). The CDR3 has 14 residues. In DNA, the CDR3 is TGTGCCAGCAGCTTCCCAGAATACGATGAAAAACTGTTTTTT. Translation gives CASSFPEYDEKLFF.

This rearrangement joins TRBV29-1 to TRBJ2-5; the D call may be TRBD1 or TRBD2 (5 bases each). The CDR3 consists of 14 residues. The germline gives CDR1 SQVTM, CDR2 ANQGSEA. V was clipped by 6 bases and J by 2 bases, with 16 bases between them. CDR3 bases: TGCAGCGTAACGGGGCAGAACCTTCAAGAGACCCAGTACTTC. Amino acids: CSVTGQNLQETQYF. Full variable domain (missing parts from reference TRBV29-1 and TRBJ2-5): SAVISQKPSRDICQRGTSLTIQCQVDSQVTMMFWYRQQPGQSLTLIATANQGSEATYESGFVIDKFPISRPNLTFSTLTVSNMSPEDSSIYLCSVTGQNLQETQYFGPGTRLLVL.

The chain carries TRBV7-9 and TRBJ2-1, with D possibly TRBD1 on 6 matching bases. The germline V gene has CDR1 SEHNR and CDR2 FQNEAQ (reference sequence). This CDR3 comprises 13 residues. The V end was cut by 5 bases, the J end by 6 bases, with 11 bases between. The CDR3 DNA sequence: TGTGCCAGCAGCCCACAGGGCATCAATGAGCAGTTCTTC. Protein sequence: CASSPQGINEQFF.

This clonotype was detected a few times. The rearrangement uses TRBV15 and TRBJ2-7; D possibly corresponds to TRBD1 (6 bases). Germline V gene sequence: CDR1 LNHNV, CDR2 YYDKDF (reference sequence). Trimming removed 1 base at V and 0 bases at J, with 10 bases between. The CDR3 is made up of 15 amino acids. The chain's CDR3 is CATSRVVRGSYEQYF. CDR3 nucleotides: TGTGCCACCAGCAGAGTTGTCAGGGGCTCCTACGAGCAGTACTTC. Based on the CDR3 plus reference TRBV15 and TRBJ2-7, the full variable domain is DAMVIQNPRYQVTQFGKPVTLSCSQTLNHNVMYWYQQKSSQAPKLLFHYYDKDFNNEADTPDNFQSRRPNTSFCFLDIRSPGLGDTAMYLCATSRVVRGSYEQYFGPGTRLTVT.

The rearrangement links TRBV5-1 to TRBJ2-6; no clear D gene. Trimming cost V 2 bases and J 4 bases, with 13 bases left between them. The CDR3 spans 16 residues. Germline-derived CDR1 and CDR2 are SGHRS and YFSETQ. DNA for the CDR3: TGCGCCAGCAGCTTCAAAGGGTCAGACGGGGCCAACGTCCTGACTTTC. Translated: CASSFKGSDGANVLTF.

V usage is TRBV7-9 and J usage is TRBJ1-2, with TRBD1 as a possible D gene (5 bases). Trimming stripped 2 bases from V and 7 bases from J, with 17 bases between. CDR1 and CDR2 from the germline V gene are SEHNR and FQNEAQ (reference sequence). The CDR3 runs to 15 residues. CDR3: CASSLLRDQGPGYTF. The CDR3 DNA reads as TGTGCCAGCAGCTTACTCCGGGACCAGGGCCCTGGCTACACCTTC. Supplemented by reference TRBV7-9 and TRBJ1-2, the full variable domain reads DTGVSQNPRHKITKRGQNVTFRCDPISEHNRLYWYRQTLGQGPEFLTYFQNEAQLEKSRLLSDRFSAERPKGSFSTLEIQRTEQGDSAMYLCASSLLRDQGPGYTFGSGTRLTVV.

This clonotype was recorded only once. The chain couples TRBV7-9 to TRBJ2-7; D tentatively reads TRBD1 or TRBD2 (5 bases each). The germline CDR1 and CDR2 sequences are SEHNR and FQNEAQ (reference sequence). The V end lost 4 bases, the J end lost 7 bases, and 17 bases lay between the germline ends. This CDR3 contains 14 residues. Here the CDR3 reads CASSSEMGTLEQYF. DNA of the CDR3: TGTGCCAGCAGCTCGGAGATGGGGACCCTAGAGCAGTACTTC. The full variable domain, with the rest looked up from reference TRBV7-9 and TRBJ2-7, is DTGVSQNPRHKITKRGQNVTFRCDPISEHNRLYWYRQTLGQGPEFLTYFQNEAQLEKSRLLSDRFSAERPKGSFSTLEIQRTEQGDSAMYLCASSSEMGTLEQYFGPGTRLTVT.

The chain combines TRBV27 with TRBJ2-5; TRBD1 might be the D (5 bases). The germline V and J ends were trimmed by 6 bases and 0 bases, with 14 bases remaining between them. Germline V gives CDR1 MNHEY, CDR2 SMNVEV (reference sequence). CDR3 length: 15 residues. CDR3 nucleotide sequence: TGTGCCAGCAGGCGGACACCTAAGTACCAAGAGACCCAGTACTTC. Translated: CASRRTPKYQETQYF.